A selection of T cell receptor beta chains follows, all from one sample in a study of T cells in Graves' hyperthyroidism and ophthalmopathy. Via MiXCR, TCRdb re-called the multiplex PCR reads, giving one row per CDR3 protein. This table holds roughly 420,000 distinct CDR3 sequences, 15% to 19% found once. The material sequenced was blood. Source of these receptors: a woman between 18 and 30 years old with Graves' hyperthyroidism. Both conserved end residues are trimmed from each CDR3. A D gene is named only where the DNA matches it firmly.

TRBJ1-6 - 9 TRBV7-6 ASYHLSPLH
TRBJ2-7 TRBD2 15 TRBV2 ASNLSPLAGGPGEQY
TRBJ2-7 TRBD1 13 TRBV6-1 ASGYPGQETYEQY
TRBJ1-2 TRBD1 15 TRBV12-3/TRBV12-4 ASSRGLRDRESYGYT
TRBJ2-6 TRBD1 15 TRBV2 ASRQTGPLSGANVLT
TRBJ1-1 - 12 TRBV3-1 ASSQMRTDTEAF
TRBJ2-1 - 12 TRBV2 ASSASDGFNEQF
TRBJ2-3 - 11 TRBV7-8 ASSSISTDTQY
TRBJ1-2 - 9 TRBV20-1 SARSVYDYT
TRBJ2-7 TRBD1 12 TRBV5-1 ASSRASTGDEQY
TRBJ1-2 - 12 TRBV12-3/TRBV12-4 ASSLPPGDYGYT
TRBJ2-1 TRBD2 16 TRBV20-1 SASSTGPGGGSYNEQF
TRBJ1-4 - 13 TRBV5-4 TSSFRVGSNEKLF
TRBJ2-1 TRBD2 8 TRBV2 ASRLAGPF
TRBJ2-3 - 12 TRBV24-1 ATSDRGPSDTQY
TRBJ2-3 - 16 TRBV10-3 AISDVLNVARTTDTQY
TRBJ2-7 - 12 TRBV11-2 ASSFGRTTYEQY
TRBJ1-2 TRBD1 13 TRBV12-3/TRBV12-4 ASSSATGTANGYT
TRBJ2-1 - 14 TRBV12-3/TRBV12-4 ASSPNRVFSYNEQF
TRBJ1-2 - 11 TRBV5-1 ASSLEGSYGYT
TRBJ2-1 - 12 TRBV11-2 VSRGWPYNNEQF
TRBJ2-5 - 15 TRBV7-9 ASSLARGGARRETQY
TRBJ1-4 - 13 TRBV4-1 ASSQVLRINEKLF
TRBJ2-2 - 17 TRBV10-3 AISGNPGQTRGNTGELF
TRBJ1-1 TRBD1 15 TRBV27 ASSYRGRFGMNTEAF
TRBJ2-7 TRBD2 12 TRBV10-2 ASSDGTSSYEQY
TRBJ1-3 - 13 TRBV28 ASTLGAIGGNTIY
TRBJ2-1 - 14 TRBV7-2 ASSFSRAGIDNEQF
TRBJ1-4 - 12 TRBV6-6 ASSYSGHSEKLF
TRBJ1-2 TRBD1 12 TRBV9 ASSASGTGYGYT
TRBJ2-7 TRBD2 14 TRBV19 ASSIRTSGSTYEQY
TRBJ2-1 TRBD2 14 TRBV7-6 ASSGPNKPREDEQF
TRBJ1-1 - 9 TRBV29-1 SVGGETEAF
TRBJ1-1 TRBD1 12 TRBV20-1 SARDVTGDTEAF
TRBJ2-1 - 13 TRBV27 ASSPHKGVANEQF
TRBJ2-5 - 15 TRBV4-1 ASSQDGYSPIGETQY
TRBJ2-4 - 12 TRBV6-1 ASSAASVEGIQY
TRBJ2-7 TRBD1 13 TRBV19 ASSILGQGAYEQY
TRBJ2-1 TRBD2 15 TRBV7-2 ASSPRFGLAGGEEQF
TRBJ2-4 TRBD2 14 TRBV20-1 SARPSGRVAKNIQY
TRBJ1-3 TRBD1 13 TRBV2 ASSGEGARGNTIY
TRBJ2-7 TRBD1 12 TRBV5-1 ASSVLQGAYEQY
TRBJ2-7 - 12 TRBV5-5 ASGFNRAAYEQY
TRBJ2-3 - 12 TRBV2 ASSSSASTDTQY
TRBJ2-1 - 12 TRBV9 ASSVGLGFNEQF
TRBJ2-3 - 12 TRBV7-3 ASSRQAGTDTQY
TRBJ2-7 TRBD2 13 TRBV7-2 ASSSRSGGFYGQY
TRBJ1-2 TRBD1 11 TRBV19 ATGQGANYGYT
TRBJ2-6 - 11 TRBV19 ASQLSGVNVLT
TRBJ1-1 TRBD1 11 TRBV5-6 ASSLGGTGGAF
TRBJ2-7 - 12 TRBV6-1 ASSSPGLRYEQY
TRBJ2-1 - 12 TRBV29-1 SVRGRDGGNEQF
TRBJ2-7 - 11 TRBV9 ASSVGADAEQY
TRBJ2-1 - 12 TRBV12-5 ASGSSSTPAGQF
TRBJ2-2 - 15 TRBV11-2 ASSQGGHRLNTGELF